This note documents a single T cell receptor beta chain sequence. Antigen: not known. The CDR3 runs 14 residues. CDR1 is WSHSY and CDR2 is SAAADI in the germline V gene. J gave up 4 bases and V 7 bases, and 7 bases lay outside the gene matches. The repertoire was sequenced with immunoSEQ multiplex PCR; TCRdb's copy has only in-frame clones and lacks some. The data contain about 33,000 clones, about 81% of them singletons. This entry belongs to a study of OX40 agonist ivuxolimab in advanced cancers. About the study: Three individuals attained partial responses, comprising one hepatocellular carcinoma case and two cutaneous melanoma cases. Broader study findings: Antigens targeted by the expanded peripheral T cells were not determined. Dosing at 0.1 to 3.0 mg/kg was accompanied by clonal expansion of CD4+ and CD8+ blood T cells by week 6.

The genes are TRBV10-2 and TRBJ1-3, with TRBD1 matching 7 bases. The TCR originated in an adult with an advanced solid tumor such as melanoma, head and neck, liver or kidney cancer. The source material was CD4+ or CD8+ T cells sorted from blood, sampled in a trial of the OX40 agonist ivuxolimab. CDR3 sequence reads: CASIGGTAGNTIYF. The CDR3 DNA follows: TGCGCCAGCATCGGGGGGACAGCCGGAAACACCATATATTTT.